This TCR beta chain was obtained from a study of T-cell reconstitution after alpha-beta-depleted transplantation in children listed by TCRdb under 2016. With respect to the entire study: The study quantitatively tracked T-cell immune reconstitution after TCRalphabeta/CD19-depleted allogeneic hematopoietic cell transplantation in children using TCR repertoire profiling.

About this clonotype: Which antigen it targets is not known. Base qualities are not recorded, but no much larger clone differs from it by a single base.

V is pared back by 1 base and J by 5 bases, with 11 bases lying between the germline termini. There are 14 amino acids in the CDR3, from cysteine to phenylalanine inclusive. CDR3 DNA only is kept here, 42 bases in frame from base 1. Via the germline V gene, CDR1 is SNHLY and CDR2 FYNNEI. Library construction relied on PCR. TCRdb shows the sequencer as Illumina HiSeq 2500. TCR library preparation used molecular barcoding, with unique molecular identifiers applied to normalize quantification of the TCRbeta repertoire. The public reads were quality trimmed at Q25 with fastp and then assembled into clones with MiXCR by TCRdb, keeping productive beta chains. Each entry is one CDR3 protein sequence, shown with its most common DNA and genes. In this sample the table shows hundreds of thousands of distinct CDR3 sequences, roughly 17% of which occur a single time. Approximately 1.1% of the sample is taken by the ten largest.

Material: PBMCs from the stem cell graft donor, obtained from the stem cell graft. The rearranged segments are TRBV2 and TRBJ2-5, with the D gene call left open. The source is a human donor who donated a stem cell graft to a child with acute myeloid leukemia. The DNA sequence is TGTGCCAGCAGTGAAGTTGGCGTGGGGGAGACCCAGTACTTC. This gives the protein CASSEVGVGETQYF.